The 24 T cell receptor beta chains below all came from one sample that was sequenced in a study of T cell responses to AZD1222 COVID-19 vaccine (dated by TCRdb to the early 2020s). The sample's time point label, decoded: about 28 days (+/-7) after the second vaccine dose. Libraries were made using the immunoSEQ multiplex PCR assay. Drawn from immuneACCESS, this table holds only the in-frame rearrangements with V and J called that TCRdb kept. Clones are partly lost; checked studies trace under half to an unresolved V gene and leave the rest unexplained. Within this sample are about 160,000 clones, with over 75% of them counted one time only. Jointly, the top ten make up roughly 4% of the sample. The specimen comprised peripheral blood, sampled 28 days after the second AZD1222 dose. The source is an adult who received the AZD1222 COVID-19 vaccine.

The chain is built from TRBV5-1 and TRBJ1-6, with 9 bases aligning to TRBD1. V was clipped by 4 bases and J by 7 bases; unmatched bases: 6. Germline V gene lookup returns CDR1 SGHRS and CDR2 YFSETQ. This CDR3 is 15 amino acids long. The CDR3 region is CASSDPGQGNSPLHF. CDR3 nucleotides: TGCGCCAGCAGCGACCCGGGACAGGGAAATTCACCCCTCCACTTT.

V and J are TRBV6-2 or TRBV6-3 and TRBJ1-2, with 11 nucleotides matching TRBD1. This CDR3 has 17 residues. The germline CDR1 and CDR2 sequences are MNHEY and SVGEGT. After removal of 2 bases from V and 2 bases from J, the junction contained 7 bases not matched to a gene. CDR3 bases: TGTGCCAGCAGTTACACCGGGACAGGGGGTGGAAACTATGGCTACACCTTC. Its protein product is CASSYTGTGGGNYGYTF.

For the CDR3, the DNA is TGTGCCAGCGTTCGGGACCGGCTCGAAGCTTTCTTT. Protein product: CASVRDRLEAFF. The chain has TRBV6-5 and TRBJ1-1; D possibly corresponds to TRBD1 (5 bases). Deletions cut 8 bases from V and 8 bases from J, with 15 bases between. The CDR3 runs to 12 residues. Germline values: CDR1 MNHEY, CDR2 SVGAGI.

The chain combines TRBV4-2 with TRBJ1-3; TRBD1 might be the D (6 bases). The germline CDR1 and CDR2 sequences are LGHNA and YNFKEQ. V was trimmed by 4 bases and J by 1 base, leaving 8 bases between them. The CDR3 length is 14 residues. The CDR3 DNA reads TGTGCCAGCAGCCGCCAGGGGTCTGGAAACACCATATATTTT. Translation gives CASSRQGSGNTIYF.

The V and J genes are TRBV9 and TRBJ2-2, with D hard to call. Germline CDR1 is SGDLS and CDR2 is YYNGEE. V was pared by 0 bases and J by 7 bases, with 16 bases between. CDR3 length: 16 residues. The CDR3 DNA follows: TGTGCCAGCAGCGTAGTTGCAGGCCCTAAGAACGGGGAGCTGTTTTTT. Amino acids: CASSVVAGPKNGELFF.

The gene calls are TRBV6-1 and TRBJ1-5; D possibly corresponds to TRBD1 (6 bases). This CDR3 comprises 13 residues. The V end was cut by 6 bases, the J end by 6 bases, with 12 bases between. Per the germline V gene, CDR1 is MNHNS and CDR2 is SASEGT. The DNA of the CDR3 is TGTGCCAGCAGCCCTACAGGGTTTCAGCCCCAGCATTTT. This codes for CASSPTGFQPQHF.

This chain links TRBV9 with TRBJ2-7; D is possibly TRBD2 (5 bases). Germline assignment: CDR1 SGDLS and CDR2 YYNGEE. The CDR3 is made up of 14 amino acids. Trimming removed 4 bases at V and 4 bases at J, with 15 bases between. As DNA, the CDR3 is TGTGCCAGCAGCCCGGGGTTGGGATTATACGAGCAGTACTTC. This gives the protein CASSPGLGLYEQYF.

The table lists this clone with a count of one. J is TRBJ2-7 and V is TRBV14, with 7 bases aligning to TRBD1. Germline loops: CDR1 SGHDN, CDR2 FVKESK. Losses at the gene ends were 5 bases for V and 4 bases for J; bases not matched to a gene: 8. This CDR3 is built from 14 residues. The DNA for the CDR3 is TGTGCCAGCAGCTCCTGGACAGGTCGGTACGAGCAGTACTTC. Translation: CASSSWTGRYEQYF.

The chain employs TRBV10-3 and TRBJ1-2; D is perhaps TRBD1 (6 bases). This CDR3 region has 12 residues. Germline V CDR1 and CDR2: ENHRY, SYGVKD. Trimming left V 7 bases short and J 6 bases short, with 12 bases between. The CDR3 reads CAINGGADGYTF. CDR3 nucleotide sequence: TGTGCCATCAATGGGGGCGCCGATGGCTACACCTTC.

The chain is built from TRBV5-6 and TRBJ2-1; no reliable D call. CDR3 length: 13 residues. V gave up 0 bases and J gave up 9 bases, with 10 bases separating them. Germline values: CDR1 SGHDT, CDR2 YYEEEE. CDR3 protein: CASSLGRSIEQFF. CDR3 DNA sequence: TGTGCCAGCAGCTTGGGACGGTCCATTGAGCAGTTCTTC. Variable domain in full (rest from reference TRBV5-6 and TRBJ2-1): DAGVTQSPTHLIKTRGQQVTLRCSPKSGHDTVSWYQQALGQGPQFIFQYYEEEERQRGNFPDRFSGHQFPNYSSELNVNALLLGDSALYLCASSLGRSIEQFFGPGTRLTVL.

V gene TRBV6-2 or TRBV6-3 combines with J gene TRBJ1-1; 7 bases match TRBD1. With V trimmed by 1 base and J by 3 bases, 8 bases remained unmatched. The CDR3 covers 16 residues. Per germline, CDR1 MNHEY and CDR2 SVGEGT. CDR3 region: CASSYYSTGTDTEAFF. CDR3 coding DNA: TGTGCCAGCAGTTACTACTCGACGGGGACAGACACTGAAGCTTTCTTT.

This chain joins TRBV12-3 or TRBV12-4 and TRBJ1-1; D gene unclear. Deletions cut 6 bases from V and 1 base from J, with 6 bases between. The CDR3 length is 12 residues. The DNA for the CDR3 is TGTGCCAGCAGGCAAACGAACACTGAAGCTTTCTTT. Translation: CASRQTNTEAFF.

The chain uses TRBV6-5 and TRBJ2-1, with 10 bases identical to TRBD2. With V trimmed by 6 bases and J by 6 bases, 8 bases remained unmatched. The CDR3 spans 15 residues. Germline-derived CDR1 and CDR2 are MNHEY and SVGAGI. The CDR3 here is CASRASGGAGNEQFF. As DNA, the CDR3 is TGTGCCAGCAGGGCAAGCGGGGGGGCCGGCAATGAGCAGTTCTTC.

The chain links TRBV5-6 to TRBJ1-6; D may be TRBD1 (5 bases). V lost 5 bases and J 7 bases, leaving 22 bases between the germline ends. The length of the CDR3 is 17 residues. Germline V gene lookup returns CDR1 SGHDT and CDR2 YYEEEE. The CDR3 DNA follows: TGTGCCAGCAGGTTGAGAACATCCGGGACGGGGAATTCACCCCTCCACTTT. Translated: CASRLRTSGTGNSPLHF.

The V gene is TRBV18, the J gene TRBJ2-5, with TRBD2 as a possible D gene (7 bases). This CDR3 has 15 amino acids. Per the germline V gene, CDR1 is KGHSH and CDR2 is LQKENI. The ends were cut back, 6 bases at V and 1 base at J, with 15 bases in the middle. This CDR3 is CASSRTGGLQETQYF. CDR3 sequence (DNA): TGTGCCAGCTCCCGAACGGGGGGCCTCCAAGAGACCCAGTACTTC.

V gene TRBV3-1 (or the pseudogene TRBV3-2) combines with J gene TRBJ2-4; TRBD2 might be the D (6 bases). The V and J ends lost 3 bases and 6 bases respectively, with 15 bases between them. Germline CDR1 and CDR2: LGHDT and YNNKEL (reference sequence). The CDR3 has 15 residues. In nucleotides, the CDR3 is TGTGCCAGCAGCCAGACGGGAGCGACCTTAAACATTCAGTACTTC. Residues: CASSQTGATLNIQYF.

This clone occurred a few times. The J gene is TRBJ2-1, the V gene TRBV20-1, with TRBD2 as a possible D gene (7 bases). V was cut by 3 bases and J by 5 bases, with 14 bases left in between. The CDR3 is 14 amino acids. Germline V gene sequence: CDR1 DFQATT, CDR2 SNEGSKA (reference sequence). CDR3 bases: TGCAGTGCTAGTAGGGGGGGCATAAACAATGAGCAGTTCTTC. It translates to CSASRGGINNEQFF.

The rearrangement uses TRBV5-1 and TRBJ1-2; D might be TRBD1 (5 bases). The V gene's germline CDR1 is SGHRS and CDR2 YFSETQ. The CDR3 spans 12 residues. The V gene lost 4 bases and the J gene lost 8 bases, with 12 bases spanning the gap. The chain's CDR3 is CASSVGDLGYTF. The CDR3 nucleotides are TGCGCCAGCAGCGTAGGGGATCTCGGCTACACCTTC.

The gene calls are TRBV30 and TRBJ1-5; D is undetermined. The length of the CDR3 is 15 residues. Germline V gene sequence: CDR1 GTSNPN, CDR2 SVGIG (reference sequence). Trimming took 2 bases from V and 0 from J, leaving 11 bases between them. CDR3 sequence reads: CAWSWRFLSNQPQHF. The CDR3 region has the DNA TGTGCCTGGAGTTGGCGATTCCTTAGCAATCAGCCCCAGCATTTT.

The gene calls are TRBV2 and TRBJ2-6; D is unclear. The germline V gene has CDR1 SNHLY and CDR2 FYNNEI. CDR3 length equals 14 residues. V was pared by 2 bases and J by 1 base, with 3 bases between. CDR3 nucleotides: TGTGCCAGCAGTGAACAGTCTGGGGCCAACGTCCTGACTTTC. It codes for CASSEQSGANVLTF.

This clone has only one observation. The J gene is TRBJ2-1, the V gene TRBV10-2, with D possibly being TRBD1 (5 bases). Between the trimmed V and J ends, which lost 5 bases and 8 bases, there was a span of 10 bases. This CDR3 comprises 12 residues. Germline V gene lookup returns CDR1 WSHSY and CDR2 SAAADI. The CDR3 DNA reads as TGCGCCAGCAGTCAGGGAATTGATGAGCAGTTCTTC. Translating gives CASSQGIDEQFF.

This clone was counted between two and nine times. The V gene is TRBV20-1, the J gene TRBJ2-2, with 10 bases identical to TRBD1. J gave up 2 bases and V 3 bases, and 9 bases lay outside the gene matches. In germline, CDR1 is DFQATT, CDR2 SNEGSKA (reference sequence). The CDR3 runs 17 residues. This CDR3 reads CSASDDETGGNTGELFF. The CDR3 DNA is TGCAGTGCTAGTGACGATGAGACAGGGGGCAACACCGGGGAGCTGTTTTTT.

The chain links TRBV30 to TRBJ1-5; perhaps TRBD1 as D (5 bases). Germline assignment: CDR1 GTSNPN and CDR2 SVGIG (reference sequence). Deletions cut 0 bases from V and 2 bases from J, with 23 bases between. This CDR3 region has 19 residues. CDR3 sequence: CAWSVRPQGIGVGNQPQHF. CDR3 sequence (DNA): TGTGCCTGGAGTGTACGCCCTCAGGGAATCGGCGTAGGCAATCAGCCCCAGCATTTT.

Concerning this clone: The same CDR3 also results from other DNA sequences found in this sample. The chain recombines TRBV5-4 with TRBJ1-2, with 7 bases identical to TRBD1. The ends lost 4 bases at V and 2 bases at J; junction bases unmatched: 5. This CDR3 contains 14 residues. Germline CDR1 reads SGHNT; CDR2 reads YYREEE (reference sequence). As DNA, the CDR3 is TGTGCCAGCAGCCTTCCGGGACAGAACTATGGCTACACCTTC. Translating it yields CASSLPGQNYGYTF.